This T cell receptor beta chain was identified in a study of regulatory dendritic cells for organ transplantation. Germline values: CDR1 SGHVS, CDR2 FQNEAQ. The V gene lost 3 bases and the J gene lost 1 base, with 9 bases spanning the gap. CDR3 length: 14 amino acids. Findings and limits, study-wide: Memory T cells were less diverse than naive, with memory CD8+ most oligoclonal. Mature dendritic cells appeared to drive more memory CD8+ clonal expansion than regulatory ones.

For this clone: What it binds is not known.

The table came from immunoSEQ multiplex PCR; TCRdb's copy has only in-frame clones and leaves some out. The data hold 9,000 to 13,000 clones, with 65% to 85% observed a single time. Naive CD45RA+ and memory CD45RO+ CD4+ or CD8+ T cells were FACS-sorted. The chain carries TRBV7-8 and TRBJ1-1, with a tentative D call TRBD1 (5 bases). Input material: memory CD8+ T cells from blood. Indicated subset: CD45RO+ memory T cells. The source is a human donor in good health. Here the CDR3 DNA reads TGTGCCAGCAGCTTGGTTGGGACGAACACTGAAGCTTTCTTT. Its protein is CASSLVGTNTEAFF. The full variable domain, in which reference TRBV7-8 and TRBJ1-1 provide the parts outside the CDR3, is GAGVSQSPRYKVAKRGQDVALRCDPISGHVSLFWYQQALGQGPEFLTYFQNEAQLDKSGLPSDRFFAERPEGSVSTLKIQRTQQEDSAVYLCASSLVGTNTEAFFGQGTRLTVV.